The subject of this entry is one T cell receptor beta chain. Its cognate antigen has yet to be identified. Per-base qualities were not stored, and no clone one base away is much larger. Peripheral blood CD8+ and CD4+ T cells from healthy donors, Susac syndrome patients and multiple sclerosis patients were profiled by high-throughput TCR beta sequencing. The Susac syndrome patients fulfilled recently defined diagnostic criteria for definite or probable disease. Bulk CD8+ and CD4+ T cells were purified by magnetic negative isolation, while CD8+ TEMRA cells were enriched using FACS. Blood was collected in EDTA tubes and processed within 24 hours, with PBMCs isolated through density gradient centrifugation. PBMCs destined for TCR sequencing were cryopreserved in liquid nitrogen and later thawed in a 37 °C water bath. The sorted or isolated CD4+, CD8+ and CD8+ TEMRA cells had a purity of 90% or higher.

Taken from cysteine to phenylalanine, the CDR3 has 13 residues. Only CDR3 DNA remains: 39 bases, in frame from the first base. Ends trimmed: V by 4 bases, J by 2 bases; bases unmatched to a gene: 0. Based on the germline V gene, the CDR1 and CDR2 sequences are SGHDT and YYEEEE. This record belongs to a study of CD8 T cells in Susac syndrome (dated by TCRdb to the late 2010s). Study-level background: Among the sequenced Susac syndrome patients, six had clinically active disease and eight or nine were in clinical remission. The clonality of the CD8+ T cell repertoire was compared across about a dozen healthy donors, about 14 Susac syndrome patients and around 16 multiple sclerosis patients. Repertoire sequencing was used to test whether CD8+ T cell activation and differentiation in Susac syndrome was antigen driven. Susac syndrome patients were therapy-naive, on corticosteroids (some also receiving IVIg), or on IVIg alone at blood withdrawal. Overall study results and their limits: Clonal expansion was seen in Susac syndrome CD8+ repertoires, peaking in CD8+ TEMRA cells and being greater in clinically active patients than in remitting ones. Looking at Susac-specific public clones, the researchers identified fewer than 20 in the total CD8+ repertoire and a few in the CD8+ TEMRA repertoire. The TCR sequencing and HLA analysis was acknowledged to have included a relatively small number of individuals.

RNA was extracted with the RNeasy kit and about 0.5 to 1 ug was reverse transcribed using random hexamers. TCR beta CDR3 regions were amplified with the immunoSEQ multiplex PCR assay covering 54 Vbeta and 13 Jbeta segments. To correct PCR amplification bias, a synthetic template baseline was used for both primer optimization and computational correction. The published analysis was carried out like this. Reads were annotated to V, D and J genes per IMGT and analyzed with immunoSEQ Analyzer, keeping only productive sequences. To calculate clonality, Shannon entropy was normalized by log2 of the number of productive unique sequences and then subtracted from one. Public and private clones were assessed among the 100 most prevalent clones of each patient and control. Clones were defined as Susac-specific when absent from the healthy and MS cohorts, from approximately 970 published viral clones and from other ImmuneACCESS disease sequences. The public reads were run again by TCRdb, first through fastp at Q25 and then through MiXCR, and only productive beta chains were kept. Rows merge per CDR3 protein into single entries with the most common DNA and genes. The V and J calls were determined by TCRdb, not by the authors. Here the sample has 150,000 to 200,000 distinct CDR3 sequences; 85% to 95% occur a single time. Clones ranked in the top ten supply about 0.17% of the sample.

Recombination joined TRBV5-6 with TRBJ2-7, with 10 central nucleotides matching TRBD1. Sequencing input: CD8+ T cells from PBMCs. The TCR originated in a human donor with Susac syndrome. CDR3 reads: CASSGQGAYEQYF. The DNA sequence is as follows: TGTGCCAGCAGCGGACAGGGGGCCTACGAGCAGTACTTC.